Below are 5 T cell receptor beta chains sequenced from a single sample in a study of TIL therapy for anti-PD-1-resistant metastatic lung cancer. Specified time point: pre-treatment sample, taken before nivolumab and TIL therapy. Tumor tissue came from excised metastases, mostly pleural nodules or supraclavicular lymph nodes. This was the immunoSEQ v3 assay. Sequencing was performed with immunoSEQ multiplex PCR; in TCRdb, only in-frame clones are kept and a portion is missing. This sample has approximately 92,000 clones, with just over 65% found just once. Sequenced here: tumor tissue, sampled at baseline. These receptors originate from a person aged 25-79 years with non-small cell lung cancer.

This rearrangement joins TRBV24-1 to TRBJ2-1; 9 bases line up with TRBD1. CDR3 length: 16 residues. Germline CDR1 and CDR2: KGHDR and SFDVKD. V lost 5 bases, J lost 2 bases, and 6 bases stayed unmatched. This CDR3 is CATSGRTGATYNEQFF. Here the CDR3 DNA reads TGTGCCACCAGTGGTAGGACAGGGGCCACCTACAATGAGCAGTTCTTC.

The gene calls are TRBV3-1 (or the pseudogene TRBV3-2) and TRBJ2-1; 7 bases are shared with TRBD2. The CDR3 has 17 amino acids. V shed 3 bases, J shed 0 bases, and the junction held 8 bases outside the gene matches. Germline CDR1 is LGHDT and CDR2 is YNNKEL (reference sequence). CDR3 bases: TGTGCCAGCAGCCAGCCCATCGGCGGGAGCTCCTACAATGAGCAGTTCTTC. Translation gives CASSQPIGGSSYNEQFF.

The chain uses TRBV28 and TRBJ2-1; 9 bases line up with TRBD2. From germline, CDR1 is MDHEN and CDR2 SYDVKM. There are 15 residues in the CDR3. With 7 bases clipped from V and 0 bases from J, the junction kept 4 bases outside the gene matches. The CDR3 loop is CASTISGSSYNEQFF. CDR3 bases: TGTGCCAGCACGATTAGCGGGAGCTCCTACAATGAGCAGTTCTTC.

This clone was observed once. J is TRBJ2-1 and V is TRBV7-3; tentatively, D is TRBD2 (5 bases). Per the germline V gene, CDR1 is SGHTA and CDR2 is FQGTGA. V was trimmed by 5 bases and J by 4 bases, leaving 12 bases between them. CDR3 length equals 14 residues. DNA for the CDR3: TGTGCCAGCAGCGCCAATCCGGGGTACAATGAGCAGTTCTTC. Its protein is CASSANPGYNEQFF.

The chain is built from TRBV18 and TRBJ2-7; D might be TRBD2 (5 bases). This CDR3 has 16 residues. Germline values: CDR1 KGHSH, CDR2 LQKENI. The V and J ends lost 5 bases and 6 bases respectively, with 23 bases between them. CDR3 sequence reads: CASSVTDSVEWREQYF. CDR3 bases: TGTGCCAGCTCAGTAACGGACTCCGTCGAGTGGCGCGAGCAGTACTTC.